This T cell receptor beta chain emerged from a study of low-dose radiotherapy and immunotherapy resistance in tumors. The time point here: before trial treatment. Germline-derived CDR1 and CDR2 are SEHNR and FQNEAQ (reference sequence). The CDR3 is made up of 16 amino acids. J was trimmed by 6 bases and V by 5 bases; bases with no gene match: 11. TRAV and TRBV primers primed cDNA for both TCRalpha and TCRbeta. Using a constant-region primer together with a V-primer adapter, TCRs were subjected to around 20 PCR cycles of amplification. TCRdb itself ran the reads through MiXCR, one entry per CDR3 protein. The table shows tens of thousands of distinct CDR3 sequences, with roughly a sixth occurring only once. This clonotype showed up just a few times.

The specimen comprised PBMCs, sampled before treatment. This chain uses TRBV7-9 with TRBJ2-4; 9 bases agree with TRBD2. This TCR came from a male donor with prostate cancer. CDR3 sequence reads: CASSPHLGGGANIQYF. CDR3 coding DNA: TGTGCCAGCAGCCCGCACCTGGGCGGGGGGGCAAACATTCAGTACTTC.